The text below deals with one TCR beta chain. Antigen unknown. This sample stems from a study of T cell responses to AZD1222 COVID-19 vaccine. Findings and caveats of the study: Spike-specific TCR breadth and depth both grew after two AZD1222 doses. There were mostly white British donors and more females than males, and clonal diversity was possibly underestimated.

Libraries were prepared by immunoSEQ multiplex PCR; TCRdb keeps only in-frame clonotypes and omits some of them. Of 130,000 to 150,000 clones listed, 70% to 90% are singletons. The germline V and J ends were trimmed by 4 bases and 0 bases, with 13 bases remaining between them. This CDR3 spans 16 amino acids. Looked up from germline, CDR1 is MNHEY and CDR2 is SMNVEV (reference sequence). Sequences were derived from peripheral blood, sampled on day 0 of AZD1222 vaccination. This chain uses TRBV27 with TRBJ1-3; TRBD1 is a possible D gene (5 bases). The sequence was obtained from an adult in good health. The CDR3 sequence is CASSSGTSFSGNTIYF. In DNA, the CDR3 is TGTGCCAGCAGTTCCGGGACCTCCTTCTCTGGAAACACCATATATTTT.